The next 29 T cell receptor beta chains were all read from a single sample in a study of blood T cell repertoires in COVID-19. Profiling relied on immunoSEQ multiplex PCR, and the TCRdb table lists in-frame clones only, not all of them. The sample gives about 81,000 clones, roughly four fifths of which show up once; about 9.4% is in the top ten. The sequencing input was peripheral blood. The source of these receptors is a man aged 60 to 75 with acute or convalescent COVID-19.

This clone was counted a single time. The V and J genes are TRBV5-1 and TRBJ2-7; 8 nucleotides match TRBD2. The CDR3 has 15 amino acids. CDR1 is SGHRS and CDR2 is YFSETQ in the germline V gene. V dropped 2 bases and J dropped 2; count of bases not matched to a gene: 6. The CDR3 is CASSFGGGGAYEQYF. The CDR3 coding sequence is TGCGCCAGCAGCTTCGGGGGGGGCGGAGCCTACGAGCAGTACTTC.

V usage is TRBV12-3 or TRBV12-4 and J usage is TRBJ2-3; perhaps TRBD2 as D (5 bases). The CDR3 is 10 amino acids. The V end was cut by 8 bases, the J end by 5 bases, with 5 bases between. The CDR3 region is CASREDTQYF. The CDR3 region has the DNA TGTGCCAGCCGGGAAGATACGCAGTATTTT.

The CDR3 reads CASSSPVLDRGYTF. The CDR3 DNA reads as TGTGCCAGCAGTTCGCCTGTTTTGGACAGGGGGTATACCTTC. The chain carries TRBV6-6 and TRBJ1-2; TRBD1 matches at 10 bases. The germline CDR1 and CDR2 sequences are MNHNY and SVGAGI (reference sequence). V trimming: 4 bases; J trimming: 14 bases; junction bases outside the gene matches: 13. The CDR3 is 14 amino acids.

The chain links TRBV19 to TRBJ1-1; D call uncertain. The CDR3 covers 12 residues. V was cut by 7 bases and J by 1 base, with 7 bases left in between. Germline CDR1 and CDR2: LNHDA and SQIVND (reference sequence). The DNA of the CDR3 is TGTGCCAGTATGGCGGGGAACACTGAAGCTTTCTTT. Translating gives CASMAGNTEAFF.

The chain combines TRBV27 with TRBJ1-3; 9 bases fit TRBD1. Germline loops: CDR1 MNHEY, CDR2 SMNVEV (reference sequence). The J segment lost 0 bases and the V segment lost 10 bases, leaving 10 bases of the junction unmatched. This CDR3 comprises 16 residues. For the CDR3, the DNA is TGTGCCAACTCTTCGGGACAGGGCTGCTCTGGAAACACCATATATTTT. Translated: CANSSGQGCSGNTIYF.

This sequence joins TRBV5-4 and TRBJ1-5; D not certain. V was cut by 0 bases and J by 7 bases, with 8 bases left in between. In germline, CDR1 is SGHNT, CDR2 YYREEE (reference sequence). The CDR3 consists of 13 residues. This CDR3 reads CASSLGVVQPQHF. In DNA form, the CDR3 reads TGTGCCAGCAGCTTGGGAGTAGTCCAGCCCCAGCATTTT.

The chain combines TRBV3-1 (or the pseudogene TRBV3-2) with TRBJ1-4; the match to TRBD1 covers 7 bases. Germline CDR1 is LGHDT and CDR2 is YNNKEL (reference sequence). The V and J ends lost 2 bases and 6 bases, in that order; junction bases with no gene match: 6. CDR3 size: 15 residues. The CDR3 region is CASSQSPGTDEKLFF. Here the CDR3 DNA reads TGTGCCAGCAGCCAATCCCCTGGGACAGATGAAAAACTGTTTTTT.

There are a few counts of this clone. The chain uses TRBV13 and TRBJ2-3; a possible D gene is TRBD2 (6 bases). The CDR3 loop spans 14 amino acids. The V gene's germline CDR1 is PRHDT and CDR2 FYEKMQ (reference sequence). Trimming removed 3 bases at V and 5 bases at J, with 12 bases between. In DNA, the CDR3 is TGTGCCAGCAGCTTTGGGACTCGGGGAGATACGCAGTATTTT. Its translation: CASSFGTRGDTQYF.

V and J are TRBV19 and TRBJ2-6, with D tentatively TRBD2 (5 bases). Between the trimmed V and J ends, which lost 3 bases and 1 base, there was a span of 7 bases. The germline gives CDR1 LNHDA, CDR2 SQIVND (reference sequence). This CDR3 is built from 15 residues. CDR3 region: CASSISESGANVLTF. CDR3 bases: TGTGCCAGTAGTATTAGCGAATCTGGGGCCAACGTCCTGACTTTC.

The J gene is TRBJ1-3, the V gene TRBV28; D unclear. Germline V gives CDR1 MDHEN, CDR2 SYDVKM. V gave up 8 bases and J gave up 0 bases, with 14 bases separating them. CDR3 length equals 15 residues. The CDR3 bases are TGTGCCAGCCATCCCCCCAGGATCTCTGGAAACACCATATATTTT. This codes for CASHPPRISGNTIYF.

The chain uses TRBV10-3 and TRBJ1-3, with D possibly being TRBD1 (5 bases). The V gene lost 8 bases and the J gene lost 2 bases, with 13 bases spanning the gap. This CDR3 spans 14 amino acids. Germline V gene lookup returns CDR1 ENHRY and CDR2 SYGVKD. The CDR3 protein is CAIRGELTGNTIYF. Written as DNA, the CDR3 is TGTGCCATCCGGGGGGAACTTACTGGAAACACCATATATTTT.

The CDR3 nucleotides are TGCGCCAGCAGCCCGACCCGGGGGACCGGGGAGCTGTTTTTT. Its protein product is CASSPTRGTGELFF. The J gene is TRBJ2-2, the V gene TRBV4-3; TRBD2 is a possible D gene (6 bases). Trimming removed 4 bases from V and 5 bases from J, with 11 bases in between. Germline CDR1 and CDR2: LGHNA and YSLEER. This CDR3 region has 14 residues.

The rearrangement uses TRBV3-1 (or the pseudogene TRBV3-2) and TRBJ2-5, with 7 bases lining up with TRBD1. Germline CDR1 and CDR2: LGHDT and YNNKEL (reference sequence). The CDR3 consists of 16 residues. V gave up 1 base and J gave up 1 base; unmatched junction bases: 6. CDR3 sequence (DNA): TGTGCCAGCAGCCAAGCCCCATCAGGGGGCCAAGAGACCCAGTACTTC. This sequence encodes CASSQAPSGGQETQYF.

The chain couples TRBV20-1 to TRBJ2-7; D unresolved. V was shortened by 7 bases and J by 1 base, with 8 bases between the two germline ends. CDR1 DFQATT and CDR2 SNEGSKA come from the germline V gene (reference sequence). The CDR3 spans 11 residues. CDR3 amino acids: CSDCLSYEQYF. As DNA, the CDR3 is TGCAGTGACTGCCTATCCTACGAGCAGTACTTC.

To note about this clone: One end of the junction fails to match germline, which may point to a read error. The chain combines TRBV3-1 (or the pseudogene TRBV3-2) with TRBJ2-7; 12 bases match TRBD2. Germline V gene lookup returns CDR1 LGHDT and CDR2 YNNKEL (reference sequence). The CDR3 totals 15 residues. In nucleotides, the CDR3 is TGTGCCAGCAGTCAAGGACTAGCGGGAAGGTACGAGCAGTACTTC. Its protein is CASSQGLAGRYEQYF.

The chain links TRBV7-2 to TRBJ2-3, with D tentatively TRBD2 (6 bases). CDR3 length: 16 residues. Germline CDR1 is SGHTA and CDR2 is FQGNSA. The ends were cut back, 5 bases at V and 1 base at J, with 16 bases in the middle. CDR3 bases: TGTGCCAGCAGCGCCCGCCTCGGCGGGGGCACAGATACGCAGTATTTT. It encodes CASSARLGGGTDTQYF.

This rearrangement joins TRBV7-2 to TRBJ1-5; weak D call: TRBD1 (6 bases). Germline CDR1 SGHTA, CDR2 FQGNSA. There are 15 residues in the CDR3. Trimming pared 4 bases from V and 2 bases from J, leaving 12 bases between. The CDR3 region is CASSSTGIGNQPQHF. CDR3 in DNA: TGTGCCAGCAGCTCCACAGGGATAGGCAATCAGCCCCAGCATTTT.

The CDR3 reads CASSLVQFTGELFF. In nucleotides, the CDR3 is TGCGCCAGCAGCTTGGTCCAATTCACCGGGGAGCTGTTTTTT. This chain links TRBV5-1 with TRBJ2-2; D gene uncertain. Germline CDR1 reads SGHRS; CDR2 reads YFSETQ. Trimming left V 0 bases short and J 4 bases short, with 7 bases between. The length of the CDR3 is 14 residues.

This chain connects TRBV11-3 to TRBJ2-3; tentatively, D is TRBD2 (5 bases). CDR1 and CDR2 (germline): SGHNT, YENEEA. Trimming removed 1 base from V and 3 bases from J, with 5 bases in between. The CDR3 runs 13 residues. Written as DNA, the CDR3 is TGTGCCAGCAGCTTAGGGGAGACAGATACGCAGTATTTT. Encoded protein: CASSLGETDTQYF.

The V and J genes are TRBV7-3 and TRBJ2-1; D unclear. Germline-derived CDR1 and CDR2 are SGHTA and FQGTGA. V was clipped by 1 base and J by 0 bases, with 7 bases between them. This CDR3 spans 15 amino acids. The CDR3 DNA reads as TGTGCCAGCAGCTTAAATACAGTCTCCTACAATGAGCAGTTCTTC. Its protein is CASSLNTVSYNEQFF.

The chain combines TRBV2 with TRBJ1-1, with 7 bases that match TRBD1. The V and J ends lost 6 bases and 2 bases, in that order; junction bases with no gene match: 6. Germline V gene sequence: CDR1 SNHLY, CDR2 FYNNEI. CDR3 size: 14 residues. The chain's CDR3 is CASRPTGINTEAFF. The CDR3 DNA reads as TGTGCCAGCAGACCGACAGGGATAAACACTGAAGCTTTCTTT.

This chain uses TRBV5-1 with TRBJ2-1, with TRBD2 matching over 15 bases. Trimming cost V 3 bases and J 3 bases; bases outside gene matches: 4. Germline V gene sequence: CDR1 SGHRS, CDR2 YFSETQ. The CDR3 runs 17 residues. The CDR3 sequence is CASSSGLAGGIYNEQFF. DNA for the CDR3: TGCGCCAGCAGCTCGGGACTAGCGGGGGGTATCTACAATGAGCAGTTCTTC.

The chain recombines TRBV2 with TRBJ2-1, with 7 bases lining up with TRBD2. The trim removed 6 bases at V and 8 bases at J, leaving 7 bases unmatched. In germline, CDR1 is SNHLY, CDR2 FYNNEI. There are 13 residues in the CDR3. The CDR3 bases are TGTGCCAGCAGGTTAGGAGCGGGGTATGAGCAGTTCTTC. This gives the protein CASRLGAGYEQFF.

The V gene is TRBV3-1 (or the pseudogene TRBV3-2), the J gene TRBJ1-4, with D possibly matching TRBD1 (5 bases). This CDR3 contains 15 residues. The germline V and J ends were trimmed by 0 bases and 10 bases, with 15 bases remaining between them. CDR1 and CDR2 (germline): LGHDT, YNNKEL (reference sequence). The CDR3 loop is CASSQEGQGGGKLFF. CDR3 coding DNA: TGTGCCAGCAGCCAAGAGGGCCAGGGAGGCGGAAAACTGTTTTTT.

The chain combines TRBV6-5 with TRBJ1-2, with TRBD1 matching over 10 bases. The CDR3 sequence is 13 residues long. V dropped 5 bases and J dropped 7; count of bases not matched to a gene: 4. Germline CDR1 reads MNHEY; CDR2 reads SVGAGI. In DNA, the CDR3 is TGTGCCAGCAGTAAGGGACAGGGGCTTGGCTACACCTTC. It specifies CASSKGQGLGYTF.

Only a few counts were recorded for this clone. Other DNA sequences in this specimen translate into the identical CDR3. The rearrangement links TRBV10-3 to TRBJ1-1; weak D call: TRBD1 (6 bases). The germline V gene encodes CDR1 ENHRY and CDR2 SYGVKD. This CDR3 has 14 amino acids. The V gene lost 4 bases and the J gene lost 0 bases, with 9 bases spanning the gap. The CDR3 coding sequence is TGTGCCATCAGTGGGACAGCTTTGAACACTGAAGCTTTCTTT. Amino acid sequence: CAISGTALNTEAFF.

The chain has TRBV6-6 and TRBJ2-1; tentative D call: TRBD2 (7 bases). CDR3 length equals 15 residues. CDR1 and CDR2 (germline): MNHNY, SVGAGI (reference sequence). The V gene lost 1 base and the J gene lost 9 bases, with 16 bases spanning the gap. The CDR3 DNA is TGTGCCAGCAGTTACTTTGTGGGGGGGGGCGGTGAGCAGTTCTTC. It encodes CASSYFVGGGGEQFF.

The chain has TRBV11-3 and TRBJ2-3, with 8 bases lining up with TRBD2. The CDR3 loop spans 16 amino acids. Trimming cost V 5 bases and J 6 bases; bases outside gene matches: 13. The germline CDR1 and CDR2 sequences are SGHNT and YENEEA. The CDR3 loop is CASSRNSGGNRDTQYF. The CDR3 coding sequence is TGTGCCAGCAGCCGAAATTCGGGGGGGAACCGCGATACGCAGTATTTT.

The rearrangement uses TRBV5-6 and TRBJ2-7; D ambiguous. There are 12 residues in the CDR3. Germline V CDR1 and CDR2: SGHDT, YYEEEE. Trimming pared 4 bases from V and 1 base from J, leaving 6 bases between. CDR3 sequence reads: CASSLRSYEQYF. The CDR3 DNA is TGTGCCAGCAGCCTTAGATCCTACGAGCAGTACTTC.